This T cell receptor beta chain was found in a study of cytomegalovirus exposure and HLA in healthy donors. Comments on this clone: Its antigen is unknown.

Germline V gene lookup returns CDR1 LGHNA and CDR2 YSLEER. V lost 1 base to trimming and J lost 11 bases; unmatched junction nucleotides: 19. The CDR3 spans 17 residues. PCR involved 60 Vbeta and 13 Jbeta primers. The protocol was immunoSEQ multiplex PCR, while the TCRdb copy is restricted to in-frame clones and leaves out a portion. The sample has tens of thousands of clones. Healthy bone marrow donors made up the donors. Study-wide findings and caveats: Presence/absence analysis assumed near-uniform sequencing depth across donors. Fewer N-insertions (relative to the roughly 730-donor mean) were reportedly seen in an Asian-associated ancestry cluster in a later analysis. A link between a missense DCLRE1C variant and TCR beta V- and J-gene trimming emerged from a later analysis.

The chain employs TRBV4-3 and TRBJ1-1; 7 bases map to TRBD1. This TCR derives from a man between 50 and 59 years old in good health and CMV-seropositive. The sample was PBMCs. CDR3 coding DNA: TGCGCCAGCAGCCAAGGCCATCAAGGGGGCGCGAGCATGAGGGCTTTCTTT. It specifies CASSQGHQGGASMRAFF.